This TCR beta chain came from a study of control samples from healthy donors and cancer patients. V gave up 1 base and J gave up 0 bases, with 9 bases separating them. Germline assignment: CDR1 MGHRA and CDR2 YSYEKL. The CDR3 consists of 15 residues. Clones were read by immunoSEQ multiplex PCR, and TCRdb kept only the in-frame ones, dropping some. The sample includes about 120,000 clones, roughly 90% of them seen just once. The V gene is TRBV4-1, the J gene TRBJ1-1; no firm D call. The sequence was obtained from an older woman with lung cancer. Sample: PBMCs. This chain's CDR3 is CASSQVRRMNTEAFF. The DNA of the CDR3 is TGCGCCAGCAGCCAAGTCCGGAGGATGAACACTGAAGCTTTCTTT.